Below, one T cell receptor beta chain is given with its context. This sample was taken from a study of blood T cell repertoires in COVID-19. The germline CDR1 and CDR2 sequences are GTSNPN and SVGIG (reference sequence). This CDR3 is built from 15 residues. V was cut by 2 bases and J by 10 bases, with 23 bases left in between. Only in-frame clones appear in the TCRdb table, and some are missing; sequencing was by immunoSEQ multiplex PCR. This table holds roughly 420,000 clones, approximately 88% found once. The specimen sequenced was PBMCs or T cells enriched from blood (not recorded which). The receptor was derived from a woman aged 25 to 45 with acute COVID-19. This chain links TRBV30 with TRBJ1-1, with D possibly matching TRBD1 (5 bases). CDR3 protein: CAWSRQYGSSGGAFF. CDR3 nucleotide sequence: TGTGCCTGGAGTAGGCAGTACGGTTCTTCGGGGGGAGCTTTCTTT.